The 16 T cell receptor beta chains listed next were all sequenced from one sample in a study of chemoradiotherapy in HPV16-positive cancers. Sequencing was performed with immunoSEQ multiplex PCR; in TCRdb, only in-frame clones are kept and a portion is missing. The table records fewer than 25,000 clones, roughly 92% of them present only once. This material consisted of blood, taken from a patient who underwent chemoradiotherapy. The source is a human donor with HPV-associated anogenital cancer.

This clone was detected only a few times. CDR3 loop: CASRTPDRDGQPQHF. As DNA, the CDR3 is TGTGCCAGCAGGACCCCGGACAGGGACGGTCAGCCCCAGCATTTT. The rearrangement joins TRBV7-9 to TRBJ1-5; 8 bases align to TRBD1. The V gene's germline CDR1 is SEHNR and CDR2 FQNEAQ (reference sequence). The CDR3 extends over 15 amino acids. V lost 6 bases, J lost 6 bases, and 10 bases stayed unmatched.

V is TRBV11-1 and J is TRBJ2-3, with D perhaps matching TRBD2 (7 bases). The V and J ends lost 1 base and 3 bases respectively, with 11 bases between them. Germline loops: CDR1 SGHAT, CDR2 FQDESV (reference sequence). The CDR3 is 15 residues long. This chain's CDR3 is CASSLGAGATDTQYF. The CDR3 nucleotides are TGTGCCAGCAGCTTAGGTGCGGGGGCAACAGATACGCAGTATTTT. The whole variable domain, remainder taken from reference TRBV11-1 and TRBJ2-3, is EAEVAQSPRYKITEKSQAVAFWCDPISGHATLYWYRQILGQGPELLVQFQDESVVDDSQLPKDRFSAERLKGVDSTLKIQPAELGDSAMYLCASSLGAGATDTQYFGPGTRLTVL.

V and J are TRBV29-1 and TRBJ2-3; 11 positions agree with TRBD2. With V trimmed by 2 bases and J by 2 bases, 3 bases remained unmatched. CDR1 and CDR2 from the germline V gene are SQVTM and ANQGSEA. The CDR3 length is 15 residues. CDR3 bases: TGCAGCGTTGAACCTAGCGGGGGGACCACAGATACGCAGTATTTT. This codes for CSVEPSGGTTDTQYF.

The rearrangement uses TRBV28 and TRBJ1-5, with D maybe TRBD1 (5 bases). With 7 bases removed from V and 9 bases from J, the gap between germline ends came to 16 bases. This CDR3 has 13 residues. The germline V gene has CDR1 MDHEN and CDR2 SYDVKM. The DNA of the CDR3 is TGTGCCAGCAATCTGCAGGGTAGTTGGCCCCAGCATTTT. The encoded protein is CASNLQGSWPQHF.

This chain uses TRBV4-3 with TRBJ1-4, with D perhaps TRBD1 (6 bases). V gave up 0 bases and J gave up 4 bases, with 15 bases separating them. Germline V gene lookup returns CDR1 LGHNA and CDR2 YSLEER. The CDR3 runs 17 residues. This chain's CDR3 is CASSQEQGLSGNEKLFF. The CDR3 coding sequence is TGCGCCAGCAGCCAAGAACAGGGATTGTCTGGTAATGAAAAACTGTTTTTT.

The CDR3 loop reads CASSQDFGRITGELFF. DNA for the CDR3: TGCGCCAGCAGCCAAGATTTTGGGCGTATCACCGGGGAGCTGTTTTTT. The rearrangement links TRBV4-1 to TRBJ2-2, with unresolved D. Germline CDR1 reads MGHRA; CDR2 reads YSYEKL. The CDR3 runs to 16 residues. V was shortened by 0 bases and J by 4 bases, with 12 bases between the two germline ends.

CDR3 amino acids: CASSPGTRETQYF. The CDR3 DNA reads as TGTGCCAGCTCACCAGGGACAAGGGAGACCCAGTACTTC. This sequence joins TRBV18 and TRBJ2-5; possible D gene TRBD1, 6 bases. The CDR3 runs 13 residues. V lost 2 bases, J lost 5 bases, and 9 bases lay in between. Germline CDR1 reads KGHSH; CDR2 reads LQKENI.

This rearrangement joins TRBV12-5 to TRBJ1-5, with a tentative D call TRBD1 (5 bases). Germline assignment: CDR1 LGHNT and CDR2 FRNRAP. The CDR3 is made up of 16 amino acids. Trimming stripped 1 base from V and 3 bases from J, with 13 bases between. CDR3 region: CASGLGDSGFNQPQHF. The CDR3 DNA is TGTGCTAGTGGTTTGGGTGACAGCGGTTTCAATCAGCCCCAGCATTTT.

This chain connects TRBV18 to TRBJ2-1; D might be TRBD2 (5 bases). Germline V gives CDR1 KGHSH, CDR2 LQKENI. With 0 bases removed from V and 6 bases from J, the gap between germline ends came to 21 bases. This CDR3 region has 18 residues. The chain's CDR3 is CASSPPITGIQMVNEQFF. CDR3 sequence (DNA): TGTGCCAGCTCACCACCAATTACCGGGATACAAATGGTCAATGAGCAGTTCTTC.

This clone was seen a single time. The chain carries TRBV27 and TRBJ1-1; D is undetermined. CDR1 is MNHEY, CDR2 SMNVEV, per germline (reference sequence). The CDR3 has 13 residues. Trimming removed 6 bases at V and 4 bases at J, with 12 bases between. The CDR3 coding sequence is TGTGCCAGCAGGGGCAGCCCGAGCACTGAAGCTTTCTTT. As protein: CASRGSPSTEAFF.

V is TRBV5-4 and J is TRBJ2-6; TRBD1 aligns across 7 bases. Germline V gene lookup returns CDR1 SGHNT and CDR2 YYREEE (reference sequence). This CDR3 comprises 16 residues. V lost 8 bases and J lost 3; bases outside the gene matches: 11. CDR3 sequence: CASTTLRGHGANVLTF. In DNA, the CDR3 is TGTGCCAGTACCACCCTAAGGGGGCATGGGGCCAACGTCCTGACTTTC.

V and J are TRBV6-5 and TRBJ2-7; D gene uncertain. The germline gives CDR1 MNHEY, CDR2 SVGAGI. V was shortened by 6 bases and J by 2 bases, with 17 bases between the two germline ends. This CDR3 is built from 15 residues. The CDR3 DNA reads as TGTGCCAGCAGGTTAAAGTTCAGACCAACCTACGAGCAGTACTTC. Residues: CASRLKFRPTYEQYF.

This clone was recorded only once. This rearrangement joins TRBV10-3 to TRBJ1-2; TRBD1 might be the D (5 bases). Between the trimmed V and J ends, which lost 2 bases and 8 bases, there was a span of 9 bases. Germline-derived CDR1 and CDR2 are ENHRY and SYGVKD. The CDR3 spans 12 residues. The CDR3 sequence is CAISERQGGYTF. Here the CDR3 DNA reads TGTGCCATCAGTGAGCGGCAGGGAGGCTACACCTTC.

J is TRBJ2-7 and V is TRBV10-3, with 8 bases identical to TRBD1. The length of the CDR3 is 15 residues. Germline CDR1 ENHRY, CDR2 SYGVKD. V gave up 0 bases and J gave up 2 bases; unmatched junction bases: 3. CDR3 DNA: TGTGCCATCAGTGAGTCGCCGGGACAGGCCTACGAGCAGTACTTC. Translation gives CAISESPGQAYEQYF.

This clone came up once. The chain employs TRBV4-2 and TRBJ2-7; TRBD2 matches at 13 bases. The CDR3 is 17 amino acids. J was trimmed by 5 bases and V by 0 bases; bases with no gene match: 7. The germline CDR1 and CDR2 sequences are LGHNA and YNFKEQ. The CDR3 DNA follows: TGTGCCAGCAGCCAAGATATCGGACTAGCGGGAGTAAACGAGCAGTACTTC. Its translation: CASSQDIGLAGVNEQYF.

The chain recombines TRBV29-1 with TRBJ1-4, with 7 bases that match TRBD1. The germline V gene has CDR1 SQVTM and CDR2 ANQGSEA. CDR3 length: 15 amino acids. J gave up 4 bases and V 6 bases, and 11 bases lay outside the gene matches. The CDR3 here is CSVAGGTEDNEKLFF. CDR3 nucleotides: TGCAGCGTCGCTGGGGGGACAGAGGATAATGAAAAACTGTTTTTT.